This TCR beta chain originates from a study of human thymus T cells. Whole-study results and caveats: Related research described thymic repertoires that were highly overlapping among unrelated individuals. Thymic and blood repertoires seemed to favor certain V and J genes.

Germline V gene sequence: CDR1 LNHDA, CDR2 SQIVND (reference sequence). Trimming cost V 5 bases and J 0 bases, with 11 bases left between them. The CDR3 is made up of 14 amino acids. A word on this clone: Its antigen is unknown.

In corrective heart surgery, resections were taken, and these provided the thymus tissue. The people who donated were healthy Finnish babies having corrective surgery for congenital heart defects. Profiled with immunoSEQ multiplex PCR; TCRdb holds only in-frame clones, not every one. Among about 130,000 clones listed, just under 95% were seen once. The chain recombines TRBV19 with TRBJ2-7; the D gene is possibly TRBD1 (5 bases). Sequencing was performed on thymus tissue. This clonotype was obtained from a boy in the first two years of life with a congenital heart defect but otherwise immunologically healthy. CDR3: CASSPPGFSYEQYF. CDR3 DNA sequence: TGTGCCAGTAGTCCTCCAGGGTTCTCCTACGAGCAGTACTTC.